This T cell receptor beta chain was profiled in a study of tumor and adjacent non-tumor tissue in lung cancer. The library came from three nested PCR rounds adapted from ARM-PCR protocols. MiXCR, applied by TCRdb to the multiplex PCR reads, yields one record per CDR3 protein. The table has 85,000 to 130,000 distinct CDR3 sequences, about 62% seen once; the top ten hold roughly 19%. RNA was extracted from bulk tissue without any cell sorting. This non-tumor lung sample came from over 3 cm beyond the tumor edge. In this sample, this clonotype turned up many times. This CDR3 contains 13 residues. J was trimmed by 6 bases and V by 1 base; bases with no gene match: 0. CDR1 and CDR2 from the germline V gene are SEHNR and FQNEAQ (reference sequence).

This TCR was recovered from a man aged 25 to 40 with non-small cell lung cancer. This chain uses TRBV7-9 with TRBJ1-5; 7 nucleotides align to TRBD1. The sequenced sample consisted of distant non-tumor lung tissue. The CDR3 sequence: CASSLEGAQPQHF. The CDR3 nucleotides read TGTGCCAGCAGCTTAGAGGGGGCTCAGCCCCAGCATTTT.